This record covers a single T cell receptor beta chain. These data are taken from a study of blood T cell repertoires in COVID-19. Study in general: Sources were T cells, B-cell-depleted T cells, or PBMCs; the material itself was cDNA or gDNA.

This table comes from immunoSEQ multiplex PCR, and its TCRdb copy is limited to in-frame clones, with some not included. The sample lists about 280,000 clones; 75% to 90% were seen once. The CDR3 has 13 residues. Trimming shortened V by 6 bases and J by 1 base, and 7 bases separated the two germline ends. The germline V gene has CDR1 MNHEY and CDR2 SVGAGI. The source material was peripheral blood. The TCR was taken from a woman aged 25-40 years who had recovered from COVID-19. The V call is TRBV6-5, the J call TRBJ1-3, with D perhaps matching TRBD1 (6 bases). CDR3 in amino acids: CASSRGSGNTIYF. DNA of the CDR3: TGTGCCAGCAGCAGGGGTTCTGGAAACACCATATATTTT.